Listed below are T cell receptor beta chains from one sample, sequenced in a study of shared clonotypes between healthy human individuals. Assay used: immunoSEQ multiplex PCR; TCRdb lists only in-frame clones, some missing. The repertoire consists of 110,000 or so clones, with approximately 70% occurring once and the leading ten covering roughly a quarter. The sample comprised memory CD8+ T cells sorted from blood. The receptors originated from a woman in her 30s in good health. Both conserved end residues are part of each CDR3. D genes are given only for firm matches. Part of the rows lack a size; the others show once, few, many or a class for expanded clones.

d_gene: TRBD1
v_gene: TRBV2
j_gene: TRBJ1-2
abundance: .
CDR3aa: CATRIWFRGSNGYTF
CDR3nt: TGTGCCACACGAATCTGGTTCAGGGGGTCCAATGGCTACACCTTC

d_gene: TRBD1
v_gene: TRBV2
j_gene: TRBJ1-5
abundance: .
CDR3aa: CASNLDRVQPQHF
CDR3nt: TGTGCCAGCAACCTTGACAGGGTTCAGCCCCAGCATTTT

d_gene: .
v_gene: TRBV7-9
j_gene: TRBJ2-1
abundance: .
CDR3aa: CASSLISNEQFF
CDR3nt: TGTGCCAGCAGCTTAATTTCCAATGAGCAGTTCTTC

d_gene: .
v_gene: TRBV28
j_gene: TRBJ1-5
abundance: .
CDR3aa: CASSLSLLGGYTFMRYSNQPQHF
CDR3nt: TGTGCCAGCAGTTTATCATTGTTGGGGGGATACACCTTTATGAGATATAGCAATCAGCCCCAGCATTTT

d_gene: .
v_gene: TRBV27
j_gene: TRBJ1-5
abundance: .
CDR3aa: CASSLWGTSQPQHF
CDR3nt: TGTGCCAGCAGTCTCTGGGGGACCAGTCAGCCCCAGCATTTT

d_gene: TRBD1
v_gene: TRBV28
j_gene: TRBJ2-7
abundance: .
CDR3aa: CATESITGESYEQYF
CDR3nt: TGTGCCACCGAAAGCATCACAGGGGAATCCTACGAGCAGTACTTC

d_gene: .
v_gene: TRBV7-9
j_gene: TRBJ1-2
abundance: once
CDR3aa: CASSLPLPGGDRNYGYTF
CDR3nt: TGTGCCAGCAGCTTACCTCTCCCGGGGGGGGATAGAAACTATGGCTACACCTTC

d_gene: .
v_gene: TRBV7-7
j_gene: TRBJ2-7
abundance: .
CDR3aa: CASSPGYRSYEQYF
CDR3nt: TGTGCCAGCAGCCCAGGGTATAGGTCCTACGAGCAGTACTTC

d_gene: .
v_gene: TRBV25-1
j_gene: TRBJ2-2
abundance: .
CDR3aa: CASSESGVQPTGELFF
CDR3nt: TGTGCCAGCAGTGAATCGGGAGTCCAACCCACCGGGGAGCTGTTTTTT

d_gene: TRBD2
v_gene: TRBV6-4
j_gene: TRBJ2-3
abundance: .
CDR3aa: CASSDSVFASGKTDTQYF
CDR3nt: TGTGCCAGCAGTGACTCGGTCTTTGCTAGCGGGAAGACAGATACGCAGTATTTT

d_gene: .
v_gene: TRBV29-1
j_gene: TRBJ2-6
abundance: .
CDR3aa: CSVAFSGANVLTF
CDR3nt: TGCAGCGTTGCTTTCTCTGGGGCCAACGTCCTGACTTTC

d_gene: .
v_gene: TRBV27
j_gene: TRBJ1-2
abundance: .
CDR3aa: CASSYRPGIVTF
CDR3nt: TGTGCCAGCAGTTATCGCCCAGGGATTGTCACCTTC

d_gene: .
v_gene: TRBV13
j_gene: TRBJ2-7
abundance: .
CDR3aa: CASSLEGEVPYEQYF
CDR3nt: TGTGCCAGCAGCTTAGAAGGGGAAGTACCCTACGAGCAGTACTTC

d_gene: .
v_gene: TRBV27
j_gene: TRBJ2-7
abundance: few
CDR3aa: CASSLSITRSYYEQYF
CDR3nt: TGTGCCAGCAGTTTATCGATAACTCGTTCCTACTACGAGCAGTACTTC

d_gene: .
v_gene: TRBV28
j_gene: TRBJ2-6
abundance: .
CDR3aa: CASSLSGTGANVLTF
CDR3nt: TGTGCCAGCAGTTTATCGGGTACCGGGGCCAACGTCCTGACTTTC

d_gene: TRBD2
v_gene: TRBV6-4
j_gene: TRBJ2-3
abundance: .
CDR3aa: CASSDSAESGTQTQYF
CDR3nt: TGTGCCAGCAGTGACTCGGCTGAGAGCGGGACCCAGACGCAGTATTTT

d_gene: .
v_gene: TRBV29-1
j_gene: TRBJ2-2
abundance: .
CDR3aa: CSVLGVNTGELFF
CDR3nt: TGCAGCGTTCTCGGAGTGAACACCGGGGAGCTGTTTTTT

d_gene: .
v_gene: TRBV7-9
j_gene: TRBJ1-1
abundance: .
CDR3aa: CASSLRGSGTEAFF
CDR3nt: TGTGCCAGCAGCCTCAGGGGTTCCGGCACTGAAGCTTTCTTT

d_gene: TRBD2
v_gene: TRBV5-5
j_gene: TRBJ2-7
abundance: .
CDR3aa: CASSPPSGSYEQYF
CDR3nt: TGTGCCAGCAGCCCACCTAGCGGGAGCTACGAGCAGTACTTC

d_gene: TRBD1
v_gene: TRBV11-2
j_gene: TRBJ1-1
abundance: .
CDR3aa: CASSWTGPYTEAFF
CDR3nt: TGTGCCAGCAGCTGGACAGGGCCATACACTGAAGCTTTCTTT

d_gene: TRBD1
v_gene: TRBV25-1
j_gene: TRBJ2-5
abundance: .
CDR3aa: CASSGPGQDYQETQYF
CDR3nt: TGTGCCAGCAGTGGGCCCGGACAGGATTACCAAGAGACCCAGTACTTC

d_gene: TRBD1
v_gene: TRBV5-6
j_gene: TRBJ2-6
abundance: once
CDR3aa: CASSRDRSSGANVLTF
CDR3nt: TGTGCCAGCAGCCGGGACAGGAGCTCTGGGGCCAACGTCCTGACTTTC

d_gene: TRBD1
v_gene: TRBV5-5
j_gene: TRBJ1-4
abundance: .
CDR3aa: CASSLGDRHYEKLFF
CDR3nt: TGTGCCAGCAGCTTGGGGGACAGGCATTATGAAAAACTGTTTTTT

d_gene: .
v_gene: TRBV5-6
j_gene: TRBJ1-5
abundance: .
CDR3aa: CASRLRGSNQPQHF
CDR3nt: TGTGCCAGCCGCTTACGGGGAAGCAATCAGCCCCAGCATTTT

d_gene: .
v_gene: TRBV5-4
j_gene: TRBJ2-5
abundance: .
CDR3aa: CASSSKRLELPGGETQYF
CDR3nt: TGTGCCAGCAGCTCTAAGCGCCTTGAACTACCGGGCGGCGAGACCCAGTACTTC

d_gene: .
v_gene: TRBV5-1
j_gene: TRBJ2-2
abundance: .
CDR3aa: CASSLAGELEAGELFF
CDR3nt: TGCGCCAGCAGCTTGGCAGGGGAACTGGAGGCCGGGGAGCTGTTTTTT

d_gene: .
v_gene: TRBV9
j_gene: TRBJ2-7
abundance: .
CDR3aa: CASSPSWGYEQYF
CDR3nt: TGTGCCAGCAGCCCTTCGTGGGGCTACGAGCAGTACTTC

d_gene: .
v_gene: TRBV7-8
j_gene: TRBJ2-3
abundance: .
CDR3aa: CASSLLADTQYF
CDR3nt: TGTGCCAGCAGCCTTTTGGCAGATACGCAGTATTTT

d_gene: .
v_gene: TRBV11-2
j_gene: TRBJ2-1
abundance: .
CDR3aa: CASSLTTKDEQFF
CDR3nt: TGTGCCAGCAGCCTGACTACTAAGGATGAGCAGTTCTTC

d_gene: .
v_gene: TRBV4-2
j_gene: TRBJ2-7
abundance: few
CDR3aa: CASSMAGENYEQYF
CDR3nt: TGTGCCAGCAGCATGGCCGGGGAGAACTACGAGCAGTACTTC

d_gene: .
v_gene: TRBV11-2
j_gene: TRBJ1-2
abundance: .
CDR3aa: CASSPRSPRVYGYTF
CDR3nt: TGTGCCAGCAGCCCACGTTCCCCCAGGGTCTATGGCTACACCTTC

d_gene: .
v_gene: TRBV19
j_gene: TRBJ2-7
abundance: .
CDR3aa: CASSIAMGAEQYF
CDR3nt: TGTGCCAGTAGTATTGCTATGGGGGCCGAGCAGTACTTC

d_gene: .
v_gene: TRBV28
j_gene: TRBJ1-3
abundance: few
CDR3aa: CASSLPPYGSGNTIYF
CDR3nt: TGTGCCAGCAGTCTGCCCCCCTATGGGAGTGGAAACACCATATATTTT

d_gene: TRBD1
v_gene: TRBV7-9
j_gene: TRBJ1-2
abundance: .
CDR3aa: CASSLAGTTGTGKYGYTF
CDR3nt: TGTGCCAGCAGCTTAGCGGGGACGACGGGGACAGGGAAATATGGCTACACCTTC

d_gene: .
v_gene: TRBV5-4
j_gene: TRBJ2-7
abundance: few
CDR3aa: CASSQDDASPSYEQYF
CDR3nt: TGTGCCAGCAGCCAAGATGATGCGTCCCCTTCCTACGAGCAGTACTTC

d_gene: .
v_gene: TRBV27
j_gene: TRBJ2-1
abundance: .
CDR3aa: CASSLRARSYNEQFF
CDR3nt: TGTGCCAGCAGTTTAAGGGCCCGCTCCTACAATGAGCAGTTCTTC

d_gene: .
v_gene: TRBV7-2
j_gene: TRBJ1-1
abundance: few
CDR3aa: CASSIGEDTEAFF
CDR3nt: TGTGCCAGCAGCATCGGGGAGGACACTGAAGCTTTCTTT

d_gene: .
v_gene: TRBV4-1
j_gene: TRBJ2-1
abundance: .
CDR3aa: CASSPGSWGEQFF
CDR3nt: TGCGCCAGCAGCCCCGGTAGTTGGGGAGAGCAGTTCTTC

d_gene: .
v_gene: TRBV7-6
j_gene: TRBJ1-5
abundance: .
CDR3aa: CASSSPTLGRNSNQPQHF
CDR3nt: TGTGCCAGCAGCTCCCCTACCCTAGGGAGAAATAGCAATCAGCCCCAGCATTTT

d_gene: .
v_gene: TRBV27
j_gene: TRBJ2-2
abundance: .
CDR3aa: CASSTHYSMSTTGELFF
CDR3nt: TGTGCCAGCAGTACACACTACTCTATGAGTACTACCGGGGAGCTGTTTTTT

d_gene: TRBD1
v_gene: TRBV28
j_gene: TRBJ1-1
abundance: .
CDR3aa: CASSLYRGQGTEAFF
CDR3nt: TGTGCCAGCAGTTTATACAGGGGGCAGGGCACTGAAGCTTTCTTT

d_gene: .
v_gene: TRBV7-6
j_gene: TRBJ2-1
abundance: .
CDR3aa: CASSRWRGRYEQFF
CDR3nt: TGTGCCAGCAGCCGCTGGCGGGGAAGGTATGAGCAGTTCTTC

d_gene: .
v_gene: TRBV15
j_gene: TRBJ1-4
abundance: .
CDR3aa: CATSRPSIERLGEKLFF
CDR3nt: TGTGCCACCAGCAGACCCTCCATCGAACGGCTCGGGGAAAAACTGTTTTTT

d_gene: .
v_gene: TRBV7-9
j_gene: TRBJ2-7
abundance: many
CDR3aa: CASSSRDFTYEQYF
CDR3nt: TGTGCCAGCAGCTCAAGGGATTTCACCTACGAGCAGTACTTC

d_gene: TRBD1
v_gene: TRBV5-6
j_gene: TRBJ2-7
abundance: once
CDR3aa: CASSLGGLIHYEQYF
CDR3nt: TGTGCCAGCAGCTTAGGGGGCCTAATACACTACGAGCAGTACTTC

d_gene: TRBD1
v_gene: TRBV9
j_gene: TRBJ2-7
abundance: few
CDR3aa: CASSVGGQAYEQYF
CDR3nt: TGTGCCAGCAGCGTAGGGGGACAGGCCTACGAGCAGTACTTC